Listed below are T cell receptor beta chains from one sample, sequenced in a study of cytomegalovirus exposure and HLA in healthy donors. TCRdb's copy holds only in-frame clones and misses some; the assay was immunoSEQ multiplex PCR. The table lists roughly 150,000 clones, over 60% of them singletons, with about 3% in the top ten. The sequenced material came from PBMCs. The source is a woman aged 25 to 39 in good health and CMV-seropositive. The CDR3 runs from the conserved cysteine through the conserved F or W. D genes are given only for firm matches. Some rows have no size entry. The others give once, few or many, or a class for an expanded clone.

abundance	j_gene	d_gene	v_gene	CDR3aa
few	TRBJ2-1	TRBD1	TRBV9	CASATGTGNGNEQFF
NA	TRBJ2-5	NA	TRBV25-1	CASSGPGETQYF
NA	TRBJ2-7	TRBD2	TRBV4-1	CASRPTSGTSVGQYF
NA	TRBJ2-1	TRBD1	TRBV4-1	CASGTGGHEQFF
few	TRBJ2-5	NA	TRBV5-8	CASSPGTPRQTQYF
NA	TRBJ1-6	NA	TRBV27	CASTLGLNNSPLHF
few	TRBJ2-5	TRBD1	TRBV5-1	CASSSGQGKTQYF
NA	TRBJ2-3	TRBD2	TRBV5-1	CASSSGTIADTQYF
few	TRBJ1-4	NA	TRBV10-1	CASSESGAENEKLFF
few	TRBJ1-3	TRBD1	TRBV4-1	CASSHFRGQGAAGNTIYF
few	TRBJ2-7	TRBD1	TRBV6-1	CASSDLTGTVSYEQYF
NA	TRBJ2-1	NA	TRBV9	CASTPLGGPEQFF
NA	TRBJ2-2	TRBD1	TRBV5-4	CASSGTGGTGELFF
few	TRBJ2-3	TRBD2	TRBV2	CASGLAGTTDTQYF
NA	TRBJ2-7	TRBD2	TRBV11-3	CASSLGMGTITYEQYF
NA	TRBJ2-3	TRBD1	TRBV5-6	CASSYGQGSTDTQYF
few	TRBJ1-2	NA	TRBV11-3	CASSLGSGAYGYTF
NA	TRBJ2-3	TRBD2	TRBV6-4	CASSELAGTTDTQYF
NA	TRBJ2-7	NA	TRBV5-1	CASSWGGPRSYEQYF
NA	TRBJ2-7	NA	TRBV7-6	CASSSTGFYEQYF
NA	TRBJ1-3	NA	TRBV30	CAWSLGGRSSRGNTIYF
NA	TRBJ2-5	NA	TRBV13	CASGAGAFQETQYF
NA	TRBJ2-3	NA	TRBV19	CASSIIPRGTDTQYF
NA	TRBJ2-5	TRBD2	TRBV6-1	CASSEAVGGETQYF
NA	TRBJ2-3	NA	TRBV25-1	CASSEALPTDTQYF
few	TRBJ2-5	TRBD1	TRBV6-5	CASSYAQGGYQQYF
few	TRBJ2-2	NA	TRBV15	CATSPFESGELFF
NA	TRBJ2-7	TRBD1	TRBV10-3	CATEDDRDEQYF
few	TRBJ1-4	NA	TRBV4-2	CASSQTSQLASRVLFF
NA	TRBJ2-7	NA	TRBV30	CAWTDSSGEQYF
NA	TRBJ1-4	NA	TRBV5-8	CASSSTGGPPEKLFF
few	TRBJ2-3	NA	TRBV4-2	CASSQGEGGRTDTQYF
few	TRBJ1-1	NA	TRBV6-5	CASSSMNTEAFF
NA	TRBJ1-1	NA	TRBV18	CASSPLGGDTEAFF
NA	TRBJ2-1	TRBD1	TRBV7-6	CASSPQWGQYNEQFF
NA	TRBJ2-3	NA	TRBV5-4	CASSLNPGSTDTQYF
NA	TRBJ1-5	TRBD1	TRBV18	CASSPQGGNNQPQHF
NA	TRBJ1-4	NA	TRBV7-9	CASSPREEPGAREKLFF
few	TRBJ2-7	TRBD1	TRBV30	CAWSGTGGRSYEQYF
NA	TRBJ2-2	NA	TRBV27	CASRGGANTGELFF
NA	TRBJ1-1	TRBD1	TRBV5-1	CASSLVGGGYTEAFF
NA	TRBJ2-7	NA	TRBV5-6	CASSLFLSGRDPYEQYF
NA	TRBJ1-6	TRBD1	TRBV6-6	CASSTGQGGYSPLHF
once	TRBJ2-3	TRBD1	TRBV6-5	CASRHTGGTDTQYF
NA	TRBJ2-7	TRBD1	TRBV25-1	CASSEYGTGPSYEQYF
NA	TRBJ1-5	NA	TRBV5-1	CASSLGRQKVQPQHF
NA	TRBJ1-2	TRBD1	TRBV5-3	CARSTRTGDLVGYTF
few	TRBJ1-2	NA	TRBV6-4	CASRGWGTPGGGYTF
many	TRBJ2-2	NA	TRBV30	CAWSATPGQGTGELFF
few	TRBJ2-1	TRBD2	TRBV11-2	CASSPAGAYNEQFF
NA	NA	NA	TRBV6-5	CASVGSGYTIYF
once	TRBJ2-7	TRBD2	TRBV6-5	CASSLGLEQYEQYF
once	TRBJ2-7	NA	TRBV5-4	CASSPRQESSYEQYF
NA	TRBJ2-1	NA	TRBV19	CASSIVQGDEQFF
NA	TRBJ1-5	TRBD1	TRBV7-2	CASSRTGGINQPQHF